The 24 T cell receptor beta chains listed next were all sequenced from one sample in a study of T cells in tuberculosis. Generated by immunoSEQ multiplex PCR, the TCRdb table keeps only in-frame clones and is missing some. The sample consists of 25,000 to 30,000 clones, 92% of them appearing once. Time point specified: new active TB diagnosis, blood taken before or within 7 days of starting treatment. The sample was PBMCs, taken at tuberculosis diagnosis. These receptors all stem from an adult with tuberculosis.

This clone was observed once. J is TRBJ2-1 and V is TRBV6-1, with 11 bases matching TRBD2. Germline CDR1 MNHNS, CDR2 SASEGT. After removal of 10 bases from V and 3 bases from J, the junction contained 2 bases not matched to a gene. This CDR3 spans 13 amino acids. The CDR3 loop is CANLAGGYNEQFF. CDR3 nucleotide sequence: TGTGCCAACCTAGCGGGAGGCTACAATGAGCAGTTCTTC.

The chain recombines TRBV6-6 with TRBJ1-2, with 7 bases identical to TRBD1. There are 13 residues in the CDR3. CDR1 and CDR2 from the germline V gene are MNHNY and SVGAGI (reference sequence). V shed 2 bases and J 8 bases; nucleotides not matched to a gene: 5. The CDR3 is CASSYTGERGYTF. CDR3 sequence (DNA): TGTGCCAGCAGTTACACAGGGGAGCGGGGCTACACCTTC.

The chain uses TRBV2 and TRBJ2-3; D is possibly TRBD2 (6 bases). Trimming stripped 4 bases from V and 3 bases from J, with 20 bases between. CDR3 size: 17 residues. In germline, CDR1 is SNHLY, CDR2 FYNNEI. As DNA, the CDR3 is TGTGCCAGCAGTGGGTCGTGGCGGGACGGGTTAACAGATACGCAGTATTTT. Translation: CASSGSWRDGLTDTQYF.

The chain links TRBV19 to TRBJ1-2, with 7 bases fitting TRBD1. After removal of 7 bases from V and 4 bases from J, the junction contained 12 bases not matched to a gene. Germline assignment: CDR1 LNHDA and CDR2 SQIVND (reference sequence). The CDR3 sequence is 15 residues long. Here the CDR3 reads CASIEDGRGTYGYTF. CDR3 DNA sequence: TGTGCCAGTATTGAAGATGGCAGGGGGACCTATGGCTACACCTTC. Drawing the rest from reference TRBV19 and TRBJ1-2, the complete variable domain is DGGITQSPKYLFRKEGQNVTLSCEQNLNHDAMYWYRQDPGQGLRLIYYSQIVNDFQKGDIAEGYSVSREKKESFPLTVTSAQKNPTAFYLCASIEDGRGTYGYTFGSGTRLTVV.

J is TRBJ2-7 and V is TRBV7-2; D ambiguous. The ends were cut back, 4 bases at V and 3 bases at J, with 10 bases in the middle. Germline CDR1 is SGHTA and CDR2 is FQGNSA. The CDR3 spans 13 residues. For the CDR3, the DNA is TGTGCCAGCAGCTCCTGGGCGTACTACGAGCAGTACTTC. Its translation: CASSSWAYYEQYF.

The V and J genes are TRBV2 and TRBJ2-1; TRBD2 matches 7 bases. The CDR3 contains 14 residues. J was trimmed by 2 bases and V by 8 bases; bases with no gene match: 6. From germline, CDR1 is SNHLY and CDR2 FYNNEI. CDR3 sequence: CASGGLSTYNEQFF. In nucleotides, the CDR3 is TGTGCCAGCGGGGGACTATCCACCTACAATGAGCAGTTCTTC.

V usage is TRBV4-1 and J usage is TRBJ2-1, with 11 bases aligning to TRBD2. Germline V lookup: CDR1 MGHRA, CDR2 YSYEKL. The CDR3 totals 16 residues. V gave up 2 bases and J gave up 2 bases; unmatched junction bases: 2. The CDR3 DNA follows: TGCGCCAGCAGCCAACCGGGACTAGCGGCCTACAATGAGCAGTTCTTC. Protein: CASSQPGLAAYNEQFF.

The table lists this clone with a count of one. The chain joins TRBV7-2 to TRBJ2-7, with 8 bases aligning to TRBD2. The germline V gene encodes CDR1 SGHTA and CDR2 FQGNSA. The J segment lost 3 bases and the V segment lost 3 bases, leaving 7 bases of the junction unmatched. The CDR3 covers 15 residues. As DNA, the CDR3 is TGTGCCAGCAGCTTCCCAGGACTAGCAGGCTACGAGCAGTACTTC. Translating it yields CASSFPGLAGYEQYF.

CDR3 nucleotide sequence: TGCGCCAGCAGCTTGGCAGGGTATGATATGCACGAGCAGTACTTC. Residues: CASSLAGYDMHEQYF. This rearrangement joins TRBV5-1 to TRBJ2-7, with TRBD1 as a possible D gene (5 bases). The length of the CDR3 is 15 residues. Per germline, CDR1 SGHRS and CDR2 YFSETQ. Trimming cost V 0 bases and J 5 bases, with 15 bases left between them. Full variable domain (rest looked up from reference TRBV5-1 and TRBJ2-7): KAGVTQTPRYLIKTRGQQVTLSCSPISGHRSVSWYQQTPGQGLQFLFEYFSETQRNKGNFPGRFSGRQFSNSRSEMNVSTLELGDSALYLCASSLAGYDMHEQYFGPGTRLTVT.

J is TRBJ1-2 and V is TRBV28, with D tentatively TRBD1 (5 bases). CDR1 MDHEN and CDR2 SYDVKM come from the germline V gene. The CDR3 contains 14 residues. With 10 bases removed from V and 0 bases from J, the gap between germline ends came to 15 bases. The DNA of the CDR3 is TGTGCCATCACCCGGGGGACTACTAACTATGGCTACACCTTC. It codes for CAITRGTTNYGYTF.

The V call is TRBV27, the J call TRBJ2-1, with 13 bases aligning to TRBD2. CDR1 and CDR2 from the germline V gene are MNHEY and SMNVEV (reference sequence). After removal of 7 bases from V and 0 bases from J, the junction contained 12 bases not matched to a gene. The CDR3 contains 19 residues. CDR3 protein: CASTRTSGSGLGSYNEQFF. Here the CDR3 DNA reads TGTGCCAGCACCCGGACTAGCGGGAGCGGATTAGGCTCCTACAATGAGCAGTTCTTC.

The gene calls are TRBV5-1 and TRBJ2-7; 10 bases map to TRBD1. This CDR3 comprises 15 residues. Trimming removed 6 bases from V and 4 bases from J; junction bases left unmatched: 10. The V gene's germline CDR1 is SGHRS and CDR2 YFSETQ. CDR3 sequence reads: CASTISTGGAYEQYF. CDR3 sequence (DNA): TGCGCCAGCACCATTTCGACAGGGGGCGCGTACGAGCAGTACTTC.

The chain is built from TRBV5-1 and TRBJ2-1; the match to TRBD2 covers 11 bases. The CDR3 is made up of 17 amino acids. Germline values: CDR1 SGHRS, CDR2 YFSETQ. The J segment lost 8 bases and the V segment lost 4 bases, leaving 14 bases of the junction unmatched. In nucleotides, the CDR3 is TGCGCCAGCAGCAAGGATAGCGGGAGGGCCTCTATGTATGAGCAGTTCTTC. It translates to CASSKDSGRASMYEQFF.

The chain recombines TRBV2 with TRBJ1-2; 8 bases agree with TRBD1. Trimming cost V 7 bases and J 1 base; bases outside gene matches: 8. CDR1 SNHLY and CDR2 FYNNEI come from the germline V gene. The CDR3 runs 15 residues. The CDR3 nucleotides read TGTGCCAGCACCGACAGGGACAGGAGTAACTATGGCTACACCTTC. Translated: CASTDRDRSNYGYTF.

This chain links TRBV21-1 with TRBJ2-7; the table's D gene call, TRBD2, was not cross checked with the DNA. TRBV21-1 is given as a pseudogene. The CDR3 extends over 17 amino acids. The CDR3 nucleotides are TGTGCCAGCAGCAAGGGGACTAGCGGGGCCCTGCCCGGTGAGCAGTACTTC. It is translated as CASSKGTSGALPGEQYF.

The chain has TRBV4-1 and TRBJ2-3, with 8 bases lining up with TRBD2. The trim removed 4 bases at V and 2 bases at J, leaving 11 bases unmatched. This CDR3 region has 17 residues. Germline V gene sequence: CDR1 MGHRA, CDR2 YSYEKL. CDR3 nucleotides: TGCGCCAGCAGCCCACGGGGGTCGGGGGGGGACACAGATACGCAGTATTTT. Protein sequence: CASSPRGSGGDTDTQYF.

This chain links TRBV7-6 with TRBJ1-2; 9 bases are a match to TRBD1. CDR3 length: 17 residues. Germline values: CDR1 SGHVS, CDR2 FNYEAQ. Trimming cost V 1 base and J 4 bases; bases outside gene matches: 10. This CDR3 is CASSLGTGANPFYGYTF. Written as DNA, the CDR3 is TGTGCCAGCAGCTTAGGGACAGGGGCTAATCCCTTCTATGGCTACACCTTC.

The chain has TRBV4-1 and TRBJ2-4, with D unclear. The CDR3 has 16 residues. The V gene's germline CDR1 is MGHRA and CDR2 YSYEKL. Trimming removed 0 bases at V and 1 base at J, with 10 bases between. The CDR3 DNA is TGCGCCAGCAGCCAAGAAGCAGCCGGGGCCAAAAACATTCAGTACTTC. It yields the protein CASSQEAAGAKNIQYF.

V and J are TRBV18 and TRBJ1-4; D unresolved. Trimming shortened V by 6 bases and J by 0 bases, and 17 bases separated the two germline ends. Germline V lookup: CDR1 KGHSH, CDR2 LQKENI. The CDR3 has 17 residues. The CDR3 DNA sequence: TGTGCCAGCTCCCCAGACATTAATACTGCAACTAATGAAAAACTGTTTTTT. Protein product: CASSPDINTATNEKLFF. Full variable domain (remainder filled in from reference TRBV18 and TRBJ1-4): NAGVMQNPRHLVRRRGQEARLRCSPMKGHSHVYWYRQLPEEGLKFMVYLQKENIIDESGMPKERFSAEFPKEGPSILRIQQVVRGDSAAYFCASSPDINTATNEKLFFGSGTQLSVL.

V and J are TRBV29-1 and TRBJ2-7; no reliable D call. The CDR3 runs 12 residues. Between the trimmed V and J ends, which lost 4 bases and 0 bases, there was a span of 7 bases. Germline V gene data show CDR1 as SQVTM and CDR2 as ANQGSEA. CDR3 sequence (DNA): TGCAGCGTTGCACAGAGCTCCTACGAGCAGTACTTC. Translation: CSVAQSSYEQYF.

The chain carries TRBV5-1 and TRBJ2-2, with D uncertain. Germline lookup yields CDR1 SGHRS and CDR2 YFSETQ. This CDR3 has 15 amino acids. The V gene lost 1 base and the J gene lost 9 bases, with 16 bases spanning the gap. CDR3 coding DNA: TGCGCCAGCAGCTTGACAGCTGGCGTTGGCAGGGAGCTGTTTTTT. As protein: CASSLTAGVGRELFF.

The chain combines TRBV18 with TRBJ1-5; 8 bases map to TRBD1. Germline loops: CDR1 KGHSH, CDR2 LQKENI. Trimming removed 3 bases from V and 4 bases from J; junction bases left unmatched: 5. This CDR3 is built from 15 residues. The CDR3 nucleotides read TGTGCCAGCTCACCTACAGGGGGAGGGAATCAGCCCCAGCATTTT. It codes for CASSPTGGGNQPQHF.

The rearrangement joins TRBV11-2 to TRBJ1-3; D gene unclear. Germline V gene lookup returns CDR1 SGHAT and CDR2 FQNNGV. The germline V and J ends were trimmed by 5 bases and 1 base, with 21 bases remaining between them. The CDR3 runs 18 residues. CDR3: CASSLGSPQAWSGNTIYF. The CDR3 coding sequence is TGTGCCAGCAGCCTCGGCTCACCCCAGGCGTGGTCTGGAAACACCATATATTTT.

The chain employs TRBV2 and TRBJ1-1, with no clear D. Germline V CDR1 and CDR2: SNHLY, FYNNEI. The CDR3 has 11 residues. Trimming pared 10 bases from V and 0 bases from J, leaving 6 bases between. CDR3 in DNA: TGTGCCAATTCGTTGAACACTGAAGCTTTCTTT. Translation: CANSLNTEAFF.